A single sample gave rise to the 25 T cell receptor beta chains below, sequenced in a study of Tregs in tolerant kidney transplant recipients. Their specific antigens are unknown. TCRdb keeps only in-frame clones here, not all; method: immunoSEQ multiplex PCR. This table has around 1,800 clones, roughly 70% appearing once. The sequenced material came from CD8+ T cells from blood cultured with allogeneic cells. The receptor set was obtained from a human donor in good health.

The V gene is TRBV2, the J gene TRBJ1-6; possible D gene TRBD1, 6 bases. This CDR3 comprises 17 residues. Trimming cost V 2 bases and J 8 bases, with 19 bases left between them. Germline V CDR1 and CDR2: SNHLY, FYNNEI. The CDR3 bases are TGTGCCAGCAGTGAACAGCCGACCGGGACACCTGATTCACCCCTCCACTTT. Amino acids: CASSEQPTGTPDSPLHF.

The rearrangement uses TRBV6-9 and TRBJ2-7, with D unresolved. CDR3 size: 14 residues. Germline CDR1 and CDR2: MNHGY and SVAAGI. V gave up 3 bases and J gave up 2 bases, with 11 bases separating them. CDR3 sequence reads: CASSYSPSTYEQYF. The CDR3 DNA follows: TGTGCCAGCAGTTACTCACCCAGCACCTACGAGCAGTACTTC.

Of note for this clone: The sample contains more than one DNA sequence encoding this CDR3. The chain joins TRBV11-2 to TRBJ2-7; D is uncertain. Germline CDR1 is SGHAT and CDR2 is FQNNGV. V gave up 1 base and J gave up 4 bases, with 5 bases separating them. The length of the CDR3 is 12 residues. The CDR3 nucleotides read TGTGCCAGCAGCTTAGGCGCGTACGAGCAGTACTTC. This codes for CASSLGAYEQYF.

This clone came up once. The chain employs TRBV5-1 and TRBJ2-1; D gene unclear. Germline loops: CDR1 SGHRS, CDR2 YFSETQ. The CDR3 runs to 13 residues. The V end lost 0 bases, the J end lost 8 bases, and 9 bases lay between the germline ends. CDR3 protein: CASSLALSDEQFF. Here the CDR3 DNA reads TGCGCCAGCAGCTTGGCCTTGAGTGATGAGCAGTTCTTC.

This sequence joins TRBV29-1 and TRBJ2-7, with D perhaps matching TRBD2 (6 bases). CDR3 length: 13 amino acids. V lost 6 bases and J 2 bases, leaving 14 bases between the germline ends. The germline V gene encodes CDR1 SQVTM and CDR2 ANQGSEA. The CDR3: CSVYGGDAYEQYF. For the CDR3, the DNA is TGCAGCGTCTATGGAGGGGATGCCTACGAGCAGTACTTC.

This clone was observed a few times. The chain carries TRBV11-2 and TRBJ2-7; no clear D. The germline gives CDR1 SGHAT, CDR2 FQNNGV. With 5 bases removed from V and 7 bases from J, the gap between germline ends came to 15 bases. The length of the CDR3 is 13 residues. CDR3: CASSPPSSSEQYF. The CDR3, as DNA: TGTGCCAGCAGCCCTCCTAGTTCGAGTGAGCAGTACTTC.

This chain uses TRBV27 with TRBJ1-2; D unclear. From germline, CDR1 is MNHEY and CDR2 SMNVEV (reference sequence). The V and J ends lost 4 bases and 6 bases respectively, with 12 bases between them. This CDR3 contains 13 residues. The CDR3 sequence: CASSYGRANGYTF. The CDR3 DNA reads TGTGCCAGCAGTTACGGTCGGGCGAATGGCTACACCTTC.

The chain couples TRBV19 to TRBJ2-1, with D possibly being TRBD1 (6 bases). CDR1 LNHDA and CDR2 SQIVND come from the germline V gene (reference sequence). The V end lost 5 bases, the J end lost 3 bases, and 14 bases lay between the germline ends. The CDR3 has 15 residues. CDR3 sequence (DNA): TGTGCCAGTAGTCTCTCCCCGGGACACTACAATGAGCAGTTCTTC. This sequence encodes CASSLSPGHYNEQFF.

V and J are TRBV6-6 and TRBJ2-7; 7 bases are shared with TRBD2. Germline CDR1 MNHNY, CDR2 SVGAGI (reference sequence). J gave up 2 bases and V 6 bases, and 1 base lay outside the gene matches. CDR3 length equals 12 residues. CDR3 in DNA: TGTGCCAGCAGGAGCGGGGCCTACGAGCAGTACTTC. Its protein product is CASRSGAYEQYF.

This clone turned up a few times. CDR3 nucleotides: TGTGCCTGGAGTGTACGAAGGCCCTACGAGCAGTACTTC. Its protein is CAWSVRRPYEQYF. V and J are TRBV30 and TRBJ2-7; no definite D call. This CDR3 region has 13 residues. CDR1 GTSNPN and CDR2 SVGIG come from the germline V gene (reference sequence). Trimming took off 0 bases at V and 2 bases at J, with 8 bases between the two ends.

The chain couples TRBV9 to TRBJ2-2; 9 bases agree with TRBD1. Germline V gives CDR1 SGDLS, CDR2 YYNGEE. The CDR3 spans 16 residues. Trimming took 3 bases from V and 4 from J; bases not matched to a gene: 7. CDR3 sequence reads: CASSAPGQGVTGELFF. The CDR3 DNA sequence: TGTGCCAGCAGCGCCCCGGGACAGGGCGTCACCGGGGAGCTGTTTTTT.

The CDR3 sequence is CASSFSSGTYGYTF. As DNA, the CDR3 is TGTGCCAGCAGTTTTTCATCGGGTACCTATGGCTACACCTTC. The chain uses TRBV6-6 and TRBJ1-2; D is uncertain. V was trimmed by 4 bases and J by 4 bases, leaving 13 bases between them. The CDR3 is 14 amino acids. Germline lookup yields CDR1 MNHNY and CDR2 SVGAGI (reference sequence).

The chain links TRBV30 to TRBJ2-7, with a tentative D call TRBD2 (6 bases). Germline lookup yields CDR1 GTSNPN and CDR2 SVGIG (reference sequence). CDR3 size: 15 residues. Deletions cut 1 base from V and 0 bases from J, with 13 bases between. The CDR3 DNA reads TGTGCCTGGAGTGGGAGGGCGGGTTCCTCCTACGAGCAGTACTTC. Its translation: CAWSGRAGSSYEQYF.

The V and J genes are TRBV6-6 and TRBJ1-1; D is ambiguous. Germline CDR1 is MNHNY and CDR2 is SVGAGI (reference sequence). V lost 2 bases, J lost 0 bases, and 10 bases lay in between. The CDR3 spans 15 residues. The CDR3: CASSYVRIMNTEAFF. DNA of the CDR3: TGTGCCAGCAGTTACGTACGGATCATGAACACTGAAGCTTTCTTT.

The chain employs TRBV27 and TRBJ2-3, with D perhaps matching TRBD2 (5 bases). Between the trimmed V and J ends, which lost 5 bases and 0 bases, there was a span of 12 bases. The CDR3 contains 15 residues. Germline CDR1 MNHEY, CDR2 SMNVEV (reference sequence). This CDR3 reads CASSPEGYSTDTQYF. The CDR3, as DNA: TGTGCCAGCAGTCCAGAGGGTTATAGCACAGATACGCAGTATTTT.

This chain uses TRBV29-1 with TRBJ2-7, with unresolved D. The germline V gene encodes CDR1 SQVTM and CDR2 ANQGSEA. The CDR3 is made up of 13 amino acids. V gave up 5 bases and J gave up 2 bases, with 13 bases separating them. DNA for the CDR3: TGCAGCGTTTGGAGCCCACCCCCCTACGAGCAGTACTTC. Protein product: CSVWSPPPYEQYF.

V usage is TRBV6-5 and J usage is TRBJ2-3; either TRBD1 or TRBD2 may supply D (5 bases each). The CDR3 totals 14 residues. The germline gives CDR1 MNHEY, CDR2 SVGAGI. Trimming left V 0 bases short and J 6 bases short, with 10 bases between. The CDR3 region is CASSYSRGVDTQYF. The CDR3 region has the DNA TGTGCCAGCAGTTACTCGAGAGGGGTTGATACGCAGTATTTT.

This chain connects TRBV11-2 to TRBJ2-7, with D possibly being TRBD2 (5 bases). Germline CDR1 and CDR2: SGHAT and FQNNGV. The CDR3 sequence is 12 residues long. Trimming removed 3 bases from V and 3 bases from J, with 6 bases in between. CDR3 coding DNA: TGTGCCAGCAGCTTTGAGGGCTACGAGCAGTACTTC. Residues: CASSFEGYEQYF.

The genes are TRBV7-9 and TRBJ2-1, with D uncertain. The germline CDR1 and CDR2 sequences are SEHNR and FQNEAQ (reference sequence). Trimming left V 2 bases short and J 6 bases short, with 5 bases between. CDR3 length: 12 residues. The CDR3 here is CASSLSVNEQFF. CDR3 sequence (DNA): TGTGCCAGCAGCTTATCTGTCAATGAGCAGTTCTTC.

The V and J genes are TRBV27 and TRBJ1-3, with D uncertain. This CDR3 comprises 15 residues. Germline V gene sequence: CDR1 MNHEY, CDR2 SMNVEV (reference sequence). Trimming took 5 bases from V and 0 from J, leaving 11 bases between them. CDR3 residues: CASSPSANSGNTIYF. CDR3 sequence (DNA): TGTGCCAGCAGTCCCTCAGCTAACTCTGGAAACACCATATATTTT.

This rearrangement joins TRBV30 to TRBJ1-6; D is undetermined. Germline V gene lookup returns CDR1 GTSNPN and CDR2 SVGIG (reference sequence). The ends were cut back, 0 bases at V and 7 bases at J, with 7 bases in the middle. This CDR3 comprises 13 residues. The CDR3 sequence: CAWSVTRNSPLHF. CDR3 coding DNA: TGTGCCTGGAGTGTAACCCGGAATTCACCCCTCCACTTT.

The rearrangement joins TRBV10-2 to TRBJ2-7; D may match TRBD1 or TRBD2 (5 bases each). V gave up 4 bases and J gave up 4 bases, with 14 bases separating them. In germline, CDR1 is WSHSY, CDR2 SAAADI. This CDR3 contains 14 residues. The CDR3 loop is CASSVVQDWYEQYF. CDR3 nucleotides: TGCGCCAGCAGTGTGGTACAGGACTGGTACGAGCAGTACTTC.

This chain joins TRBV7-6 and TRBJ2-3, with no clear D. This CDR3 is built from 13 residues. The germline V gene has CDR1 SGHVS and CDR2 FNYEAQ. Trimming removed 3 bases from V and 2 bases from J, with 6 bases in between. The CDR3 loop reads CASSFDHTDTQYF. The CDR3 DNA reads as TGTGCCAGCAGCTTCGATCACACAGATACGCAGTATTTT. The full variable domain, completed using reference TRBV7-6 and TRBJ2-3, is GAGVSQSPRYKVTKRGQDVALRCDPISGHVSLYWYRQALGQGPEFLTYFNYEAQQDKSGLPNDRFSAERPEGSISTLTIQRTEQRDSAMYRCASSFDHTDTQYFGPGTRLTVL.

This chain joins TRBV10-3 and TRBJ2-7; weak D call: TRBD1 (5 bases). The CDR3 spans 11 residues. Germline V CDR1 and CDR2: ENHRY, SYGVKD. V lost 6 bases and J lost 3, with 6 bases in between. The CDR3: CAISQGYEQYF. DNA for the CDR3: TGTGCCATCAGCCAGGGCTACGAGCAGTACTTC.

The CDR3 nucleotides read TGTGCCAGCAGCTTCCGGACCCCCTTCGGTGCGACCCAGTACTTC. Residues: CASSFRTPFGATQYF. The chain uses TRBV7-9 and TRBJ2-5; D unresolved. Germline CDR1 reads SEHNR; CDR2 reads FQNEAQ (reference sequence). The CDR3 is 15 amino acids. V shed 3 bases and J shed 7 bases, with 18 bases lying between them.